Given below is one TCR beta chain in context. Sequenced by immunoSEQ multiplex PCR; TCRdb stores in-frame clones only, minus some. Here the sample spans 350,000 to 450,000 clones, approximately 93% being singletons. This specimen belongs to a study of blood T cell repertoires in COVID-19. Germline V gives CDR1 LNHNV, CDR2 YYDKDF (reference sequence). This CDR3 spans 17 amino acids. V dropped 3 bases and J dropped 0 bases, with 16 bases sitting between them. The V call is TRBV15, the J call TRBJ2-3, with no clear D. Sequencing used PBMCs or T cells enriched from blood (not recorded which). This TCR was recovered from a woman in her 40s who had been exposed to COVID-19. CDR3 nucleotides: TGTGCCACCAGCAGGCTTCTAGGTCGAGTTAGCACAGATACGCAGTATTTT. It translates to CATSRLLGRVSTDTQYF. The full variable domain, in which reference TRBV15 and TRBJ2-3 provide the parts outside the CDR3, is DAMVIQNPRYQVTQFGKPVTLSCSQTLNHNVMYWYQQKSSQAPKLLFHYYDKDFNNEADTPDNFQSRRPNTSFCFLDIRSPGLGDTAMYLCATSRLLGRVSTDTQYFGPGTRLTVL.